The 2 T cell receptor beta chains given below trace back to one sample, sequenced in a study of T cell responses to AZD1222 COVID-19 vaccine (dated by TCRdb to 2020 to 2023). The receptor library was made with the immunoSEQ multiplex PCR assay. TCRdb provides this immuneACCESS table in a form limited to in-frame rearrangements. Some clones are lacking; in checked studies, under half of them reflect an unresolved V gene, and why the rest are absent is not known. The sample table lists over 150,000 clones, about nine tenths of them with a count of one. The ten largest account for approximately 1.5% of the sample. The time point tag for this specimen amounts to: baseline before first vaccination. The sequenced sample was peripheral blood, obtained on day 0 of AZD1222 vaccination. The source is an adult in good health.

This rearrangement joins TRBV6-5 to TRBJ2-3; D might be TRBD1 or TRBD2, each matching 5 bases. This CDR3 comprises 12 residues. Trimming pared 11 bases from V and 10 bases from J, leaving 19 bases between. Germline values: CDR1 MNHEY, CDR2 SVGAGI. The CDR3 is CAGLSQGTAQYF. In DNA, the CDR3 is TGTGCCGGACTCTCGCAGGGTACTGCGCAGTATTTT.

The CDR3 sequence is CTSSQASVPRAPGYTF. The CDR3 DNA reads as TGCACCAGCAGCCAAGCCAGTGTTCCGAGGGCTCCAGGCTACACCTTC. J is TRBJ1-2 and V is TRBV1. TRBV1 is flagged as a pseudogene. The CDR3 totals 16 residues.